This TCR beta chain was identified during a study of response to subunit inactivated influenza vaccine. In its sample, this clonotype was seen a few times. Its antigen is as yet unknown. General study results and limits: Seasonal influenza vaccination, on each occasion, was suggested by the authors to recruit few new T cells.

The CDR3 runs 13 residues. Germline lookup yields CDR1 SQVTM and CDR2 ANQGSEA. Trimming removed 8 bases from V and 5 bases from J; junction bases left unmatched: 6. TCRdb analysed the RT-PCR reads with MiXCR anew, one entry per CDR3 protein. The sample has approximately 530,000 distinct CDR3 sequences, less than 8% seen once. The sequence was obtained from a man aged 45 to 70 who received an inactivated influenza vaccine. The sequences come from PBMCs from blood, collected about 23 months after vaccination. The V and J genes are TRBV29-1 and TRBJ2-3; 11 bases align to TRBD2. The CDR3 nucleotides read TGCAGCTTTTTAGCGGGAGGGGGAGATACGCAGTATTTT. Its translation: CSFLAGGGDTQYF.